These T cell receptor beta chains were read from a single sample in a study of T-cell memory formation after mild COVID-19. TCRdb reprocessed the 5' RACE reads with MiXCR, giving one entry per CDR3 protein. The table has about 110,000 distinct CDR3 sequences, around 15% seen once. The material sequenced was PBMCs or a T cell subset sorted from them (not recorded which). These receptors came from a man between 18 and 35 years old who had mild COVID-19 (a few samples of this study predate the infection). Cell type and time point are not known. Each CDR3 is given with its conserved first and last residue. The D gene is left open where the match is weak. Rows may omit the clone size; those that give it use once, few, many or a size class.

>TRBJ2-3|.|.|TRBV4-3|16
CASSQYRDSRTDTQYF
TGCGCCAGCAGCCAGTACCGGGACTCACGCACAGATACGCAGTATTTT
>TRBJ2-1|many|.|TRBV5-1|12
CASSFGAGEQFF
TGCGCCAGCAGCTTCGGGGCAGGCGAGCAGTTCTTC
>TRBJ2-1|few|.|TRBV4-1|19
CASSQKNKGGTASYNEQFF
TGCGCCAGCAGCCAAAAGAACAAAGGCGGGACTGCTTCCTACAATGAGCAGTTCTTC
>TRBJ2-5|.|.|TRBV2|13
CASSDAGLETQYF
TGTGCCAGCAGTGATGCGGGTCTGGAGACCCAGTACTTC
>TRBJ1-1|few|.|TRBV11-2|13
CASSLGLWGDAFF
TGTGCCAGCAGCTTAGGCTTGTGGGGGGACGCTTTCTTT
>TRBJ1-5|.|.|TRBV4-1|16
CASSQGGLAGHQPQHF
TGCGCCAGCAGCCAAGGGGGACTGGCGGGTCATCAGCCCCAGCATTTT
>TRBJ2-7|few|.|TRBV9|14
CASSVAERSYEQYF
TGTGCCAGCAGCGTGGCAGAACGCTCCTACGAGCAGTACTTC
>TRBJ1-2|few|.|TRBV4-3|17
CASSPSRTGRRDYGYTF
TGCGCCAGCAGCCCCTCCCGTACCGGGCGCAGGGACTATGGCTACACCTTC
>TRBJ2-1|few|TRBD1|TRBV24-1|15
CATGRLGTGGNEQFF
TGTGCCACCGGGAGGCTCGGGACAGGGGGTAATGAGCAGTTCTTC
>TRBJ2-7|.|.|TRBV19|15
CASRSGHSGGYEQYF
TGTGCCAGTAGGTCGGGACATTCGGGCGGATACGAGCAGTACTTC
>TRBJ1-1|.|.|TRBV5-6|13
CASSVQVYTEAFF
TGTGCCAGCAGTGTACAGGTGTACACTGAAGCTTTCTTT
>TRBJ2-3|few|TRBD2|TRBV7-2|14
CASSPGGAAYTQYF
TGTGCCAGCAGCCCCGGGGGGGCGGCGTATACGCAGTATTTT
>TRBJ1-2|few|TRBD1|TRBV20-1|13
CSAQTGGVLGYTF
TGCAGTGCCCAGACAGGGGGCGTCCTTGGCTACACCTTC
>TRBJ2-3|.|.|TRBV12-3/TRBV12-4|14
CATANRGGADTQYF
TGTGCCACCGCTAACAGGGGAGGGGCAGATACGCAGTATTTT
>TRBJ2-1|few|.|TRBV10-2|11
CASSDNNEQFF
TGCGCCAGCAGTGATAACAATGAGCAGTTCTTC
>TRBJ1-2|.|.|TRBV9|15
CASSVGWGRVYGYTF
TGTGCCAGCAGCGTAGGATGGGGCAGGGTCTATGGCTACACCTTC
>TRBJ1-5|many|.|TRBV4-1|15
CASSQVRQDNQPQHF
TGCGCCAGCAGCCAAGTGCGACAGGACAATCAGCCCCAGCATTTT
>TRBJ2-7|many|TRBD1|TRBV4-3|15
CASSQDPGGFYEQYF
TGCGCCAGCAGCCAAGACCCAGGGGGCTTCTACGAGCAGTACTTC
>TRBJ2-1|once|.|TRBV11-2|14
CASLRGGAGNERFF
TGTGCCAGCCTCAGGGGGGGGGCAGGTAATGAGCGGTTCTTC
>TRBJ2-5|.|.|TRBV12-3/TRBV12-4|13
CASSFQVQETQYF
TGTGCCAGCAGTTTTCAGGTTCAAGAGACCCAGTACTTC
>TRBJ1-1|few|.|TRBV4-1|17
CASSQAPLGSGVTEAFF
TGCGCCAGCAGCCAAGCCCCCCTTGGGTCTGGGGTGACTGAAGCTTTCTTT
>TRBJ2-3|few|TRBD2|TRBV20-1|15
CSARWGAGGTDTQYF
TGCAGTGCTAGATGGGGAGCGGGGGGCACAGATACGCAGTATTTT
>TRBJ2-4|.|.|TRBV9|16
CASSVGLAENKNIQYF
TGTGCCAGCAGCGTGGGGCTAGCCGAAAACAAAAACATTCAGTACTTC
>TRBJ2-1|few|.|TRBV6-6|16
CASSYSRSYRDNEQFF
TGTGCCAGCAGTTACTCGAGGTCCTACAGGGACAATGAGCAGTTCTTC
>TRBJ2-7|.|.|TRBV29-1|11
CSGGSRFEQYF
TGCAGCGGCGGGTCACGGTTCGAGCAGTACTTC
>TRBJ1-1|few|.|TRBV7-9|14
CASSYHGQNTEAFF
TGTGCCAGCAGCTATCACGGACAGAACACTGAAGCTTTCTTT
>TRBJ2-7|.|.|TRBV29-1|12
CSVASDNPEQYF
TGCAGCGTTGCGAGCGACAACCCCGAGCAGTACTTC
>TRBJ2-2|many|.|TRBV21-1|18
CASSKVPGSVAVTGELFF
TGTGCCAGCAGCAAAGTGCCAGGGAGTGTTGCGGTCACCGGGGAGCTGTTTTTT
>TRBJ2-2|many|.|TRBV12-3/TRBV12-4|18
CASSFWSDGPANTGELFF
TGTGCCAGCAGTTTTTGGAGCGACGGTCCAGCGAACACCGGGGAGCTGTTTTTT